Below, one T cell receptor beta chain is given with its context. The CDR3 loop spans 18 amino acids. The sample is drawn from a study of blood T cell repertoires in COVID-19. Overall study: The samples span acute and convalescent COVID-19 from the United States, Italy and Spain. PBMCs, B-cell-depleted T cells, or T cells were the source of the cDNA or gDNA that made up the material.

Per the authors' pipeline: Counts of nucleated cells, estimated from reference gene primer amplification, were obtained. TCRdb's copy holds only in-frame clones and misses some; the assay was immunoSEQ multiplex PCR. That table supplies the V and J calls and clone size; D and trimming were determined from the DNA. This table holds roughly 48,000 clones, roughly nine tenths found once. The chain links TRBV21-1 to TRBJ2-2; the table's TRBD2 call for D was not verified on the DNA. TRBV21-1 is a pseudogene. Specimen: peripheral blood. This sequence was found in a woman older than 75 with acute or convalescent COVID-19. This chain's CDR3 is CASSKALSAGTNTGELFF. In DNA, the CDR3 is TGTGCCAGCAGCAAAGCGCTTTCGGCGGGCACGAACACCGGGGAGCTGTTTTTT.